Listed below are T cell receptor beta chains from one sample, sequenced in a study of blood T cell repertoires in COVID-19. Repertoires were generated with immunoSEQ multiplex PCR, while TCRdb's copy carries only in-frame clones and drops some. Of approximately 480,000 clones listed, approximately 90% are singletons. Source material: PBMCs or T cells enriched from blood (not recorded which). The source is a woman aged 18-29 years who had recovered from COVID-19. Both conserved end residues are part of each CDR3. The order of the fields is clone size, V gene, D gene, J gene, CDR3 DNA, CDR3 protein. The D gene is left open where the match is weak. Clone size is not always given. Where it is, it says once, few, many or a class for expanded clones.

-	TRBV29-1	TRBD1	TRBJ2-3	TGCAGCGTTGCAGGGGGCCAAGATACGCAGTATTTT	CSVAGGQDTQYF
-	TRBV27	TRBD1	TRBJ1-2	TGTGCCAGCAGTTTCCGACAGGGCTCCTATGGCTACACCTTC	CASSFRQGSYGYTF
-	TRBV4-1	-	TRBJ1-1	TGCGCCAGCAGCCAACTCCCCGGGGGAGGCACTGAAGCTTTCTTT	CASSQLPGGGTEAFF
-	TRBV6-5	-	TRBJ2-7	TGTGCCAGCAGCCCCCGGGGGGCGGCTTACGAGCAGTACTTC	CASSPRGAAYEQYF
-	TRBV5-8	TRBD2	TRBJ2-3	TGTGCCAGCAGCTTGCTTCCCTCTACTAGCGGGAGCACAGATACGCAGTATTTT	CASSLLPSTSGSTDTQYF
-	TRBV2	TRBD2	TRBJ2-3	TGTGCCAGCAGTTTCCGACTAGCGGGGACCGGGGATACGCAGTATTTT	CASSFRLAGTGDTQYF
-	TRBV9	-	TRBJ1-5	TGTGCCAGCAGCGTAGAGCCAAGCAATCAGCCCCAGCATTTT	CASSVEPSNQPQHF
-	TRBV11-3	TRBD1	TRBJ1-1	TGTGCCAGCAGCTCTACCACAGGGGGGGAAGCTTTCTTT	CASSSTTGGEAFF
-	TRBV3-1/TRBV3-2	TRBD1	TRBJ1-4	TGTGCCAGCAGCCAAGATCCTCCGTGGATCGGGACAGGGACGGGGGCAACTAATGAAAAACTGTTTTTT	CASSQDPPWIGTGTGATNEKLFF
-	TRBV3-1/TRBV3-2	TRBD1	TRBJ1-5	TGTGCCAGCAGCCAAGATGCGCCACAGGGGGGTCAGCCCCAGCATTTT	CASSQDAPQGGQPQHF
once	TRBV7-6	TRBD2	TRBJ2-7	TGTGCCAGCAGCGTCGATAGCGGGGAATCCTACGAGCAGTACTTC	CASSVDSGESYEQYF
few	TRBV5-1	-	TRBJ2-5	TGCGCCAGCAGCCCCGGACAGGACTATGAGACCCAGTACTTC	CASSPGQDYETQYF
-	TRBV5-1	-	TRBJ1-4	TGCGCCAGCAGCCCCGGGATGTCTAATGAAAAACTGTTTTTT	CASSPGMSNEKLFF
-	TRBV27	-	TRBJ2-7	TGTGCCAGCAAGCCGGCGACCGGGATCTACGAGCAGTACTTC	CASKPATGIYEQYF
-	TRBV25-1	TRBD1	TRBJ1-2	TGTGCCAGCTGGGGACAGGGGATGGGGGCTAACTATGGCTACACCTTC	CASWGQGMGANYGYTF
-	TRBV6-5	TRBD1	TRBJ2-1	TGTGCCAGCCAGACAGGGGACTCCTTGGGCCATGAGCAGTTCTTC	CASQTGDSLGHEQFF
-	TRBV10-2	-	TRBJ2-4	TGCGCCAGTCCTATCTTACCACTAGCCAAAAACATTCAGTACTTC	CASPILPLAKNIQYF
-	TRBV19	-	TRBJ2-5	TGTGCCAGTAGTATAGGGGGGGGCCGGGAGACCCAGTACTTC	CASSIGGGRETQYF
-	TRBV24-1	-	TRBJ2-1	TGTGCCACCAGTGATTCGGAGACAACTAGCCTCAATGAGCAGTTCTTC	CATSDSETTSLNEQFF
-	TRBV12-3/TRBV12-4	TRBD1	TRBJ1-1	TGTGCCAGCGCCCGACAGGGAGACACTGAAGCTTTCTTT	CASARQGDTEAFF
-	TRBV2	TRBD2	TRBJ2-4	TGTGCCGGAGCGGGGGCCGGGGGCATTCAGTACTTC	CAGAGAGGIQYF
-	TRBV5-4	TRBD2	TRBJ2-2	TGTGCCAGCAGCTTGTCCAGCGGGGCGAACACCGGGGAGCTGTTTTTT	CASSLSSGANTGELFF
-	TRBV2	TRBD2	TRBJ2-5	TGTGCCAGCAGCCGGAAGTGGCGGGGGGGCCAGGGAGAGACCCAGTACTTC	CASSRKWRGGQGETQYF
once	TRBV6-5	-	TRBJ2-7	TGTGCCAGCAGCTCCCCTGGGACATCCAGTTACGAGCAGTACTTC	CASSSPGTSSYEQYF
-	TRBV3-1/TRBV3-2	-	TRBJ1-1	TGTGCCAGCAGCCCCATCCTCGAGGGGGGGACTGAAGCTTTCTTT	CASSPILEGGTEAFF
few	TRBV30	-	TRBJ1-1	TGTGCCTGGAGTGTGGGCCGCCTTGAAGCTTTCTTT	CAWSVGRLEAFF
-	TRBV29-1	-	TRBJ2-2	TGCAGCGTCGGCAGGGTAGATACCGGGGAGCTGTTTTTT	CSVGRVDTGELFF
-	TRBV5-1	TRBD1	TRBJ2-3	TGCGCCAGCAGCTTGTGGGACAGGGAAGGAACAGATACGCAGTATTTT	CASSLWDREGTDTQYF
-	TRBV5-1	TRBD1	TRBJ1-4	TGCGCCAGCAGCCCGGGACAGAATGAAAAACTGTTTTTT	CASSPGQNEKLFF
-	TRBV12-3/TRBV12-4	-	TRBJ1-3	TGTGCCAGCAAACAGGGATCTGGAAACACCATATATTTT	CASKQGSGNTIYF
-	TRBV20-1	TRBD1	TRBJ1-6	TGCAGTGCTAGTCTCTCCGGGACAGGGACTTCACCCCTCCACTTT	CSASLSGTGTSPLHF
once	TRBV10-1	TRBD1	TRBJ2-2	TGCGCCAGCAGGAGGGACAGGGAAGCCGGGGAGCTGTTTTTT	CASRRDREAGELFF
-	TRBV20-1	-	TRBJ1-5	TGCAGTGCTAGTCCTGGAGGAGGTCAGCCCCAGCATTTT	CSASPGGGQPQHF
few	TRBV29-1	-	TRBJ1-2	TGCAGCGTTGAGACTGGTTCAGTGCACACCTTC	CSVETGSVHTF
-	TRBV18	-	TRBJ2-7	TGTGCCAGCTCACCCTCTCAGGGCCGTTACGAGCAGTACTTC	CASSPSQGRYEQYF
-	TRBV18	-	TRBJ1-6	TGTGCCAGCTCACCATTGACAGCAGGGGATAATTCACCCCTCCACTTT	CASSPLTAGDNSPLHF
-	TRBV4-1	TRBD1	TRBJ1-2	TGCGCCAGCAGGGGACAGGGTTTAAACTATGGCTACACCTTC	CASRGQGLNYGYTF
-	TRBV24-1	-	TRBJ2-7	TGTGCCACCAGTGATCCCTATGTCGTATGGACAGCCTCCTACGAGCAGTACTTC	CATSDPYVVWTASYEQYF
-	TRBV6-5	-	TRBJ1-2	TGTGCCAGCAGTACTTTCAGGGGAGGCTACACCTTC	CASSTFRGGYTF
-	TRBV5-1	-	TRBJ2-5	TGCGCCAGCAGCTTGGCCGGGACTCCCGAAGAGACCCAGTACTTC	CASSLAGTPEETQYF
-	TRBV27	-	TRBJ2-5	TGTGCCAGCAAGAGAGCGGGCCAAGAGACCCAGTACTTC	CASKRAGQETQYF
-	TRBV3-1/TRBV3-2	TRBD2	TRBJ2-6	TGTGCCAGCAGCGGATATTCTAGCGGGGGGGAAGATGGGGCCAACGTCCTGACTTTC	CASSGYSSGGEDGANVLTF
-	TRBV30	TRBD1	TRBJ1-2	TGTGCCTGGAGTCAGTCAGGGGGCGGCTATGGCTACACCTTC	CAWSQSGGGYGYTF
-	TRBV2	-	TRBJ2-7	TGTGCCAGTCTAGACTTCTACGAGCAGTACTTC	CASLDFYEQYF
-	TRBV30	TRBD1	TRBJ1-1	TGTGCCTGGAGTGTATTAAGGACGAATACCGGACAGGGACCAGCTTTCTTT	CAWSVLRTNTGQGPAFF